The 27 T cell receptor beta chains below were found in one sample sequenced in a study of HIV-infected patients and healthy controls. TCRdb called the 5' RACE reads again in MiXCR, with one record for every CDR3 protein. There are around 58,000 distinct CDR3 sequences in the sample; 15% to 20% occur only once, and 1.4% lies in the top ten. The sequenced sample was CD4+ T cells from blood. The origin of the receptors is a human donor in good health.

This clonotype was observed a few times. The genes are TRBV7-9 and TRBJ1-6; D possibly corresponds to TRBD1 (5 bases). V was shortened by 1 base and J by 4 bases, with 14 bases between the two germline ends. This CDR3 is built from 17 residues. Germline values: CDR1 SEHNR, CDR2 FQNEAQ (reference sequence). CDR3 sequence: CASSLGPAGRYNSPLHF. CDR3 coding DNA: TGTGCCAGCAGCTTAGGACCCGCGGGACGGTATAATTCACCCCTCCACTTT.

This clonotype has ten or more counts. The rearrangement uses TRBV9 and TRBJ1-1; TRBD1 matches 8 bases. Germline V gene sequence: CDR1 SGDLS, CDR2 YYNGEE. This CDR3 is built from 13 residues. Unmatched junction bases numbered 7, after V lost 3 bases and J lost 9 bases. CDR3 sequence (DNA): TGTGCCAGCAGCGCTTGGGACAGGAGCCAAGCTTTCTTT. This translates into CASSAWDRSQAFF.

This clonotype was seen at least ten times. V gene TRBV4-1 combines with J gene TRBJ2-5, with TRBD2 identical over 7 bases. The CDR3 runs 16 residues. The germline V gene encodes CDR1 MGHRA and CDR2 YSYEKL. V dropped 1 base and J dropped 5; count of bases not matched to a gene: 10. As DNA, the CDR3 is TGCGCCAGCAGCCAAGTCTTTCTCGGGGGAGGGGAGACCCAGTACTTC. Amino acids: CASSQVFLGGGETQYF.

The sample holds a few counts of this clonotype. This chain links TRBV28 with TRBJ1-5; 7 nucleotides align to TRBD1. The CDR3 has 15 residues. Per the germline V gene, CDR1 is MDHEN and CDR2 is SYDVKM. V lost 10 bases to trimming and J lost 2 bases; unmatched junction nucleotides: 11. CDR3 residues: CATVTGYSGNQPQHF. In DNA form, the CDR3 reads TGTGCCACCGTGACAGGGTATAGCGGCAATCAGCCCCAGCATTTT.

In this sample, this clonotype turned up a few times. This rearrangement joins TRBV6-2 or TRBV6-3 to TRBJ1-5; D uncertain. This CDR3 has 12 residues. Germline V gene data show CDR1 as MNHEY and CDR2 as SVGEGT. V gave up 4 bases and J gave up 4 bases, with 5 bases separating them. In nucleotides, the CDR3 is TGTGCCAGCAGTTTCAAAAATCAGCCCCAGCATTTT. Protein: CASSFKNQPQHF.

In this sample, this clonotype turned up many times. The J gene is TRBJ2-7, the V gene TRBV20-1; tentative D call: TRBD2 (6 bases). Trimming took 3 bases from V and 0 from J, leaving 12 bases between them. This CDR3 contains 14 residues. The germline V gene encodes CDR1 DFQATT and CDR2 SNEGSKA (reference sequence). The CDR3 reads CSARPGDGSYEQYF. CDR3 nucleotide sequence: TGCAGTGCTAGGCCGGGGGACGGCTCCTACGAGCAGTACTTC.

This clonotype appeared a few times. V usage is TRBV24-1 and J usage is TRBJ1-5, with 9 nucleotides matching TRBD1. Germline CDR1 KGHDR, CDR2 SFDVKD. The CDR3 spans 13 residues. The V and J ends lost 11 bases and 6 bases, in that order; junction bases with no gene match: 7. CDR3 sequence reads: CAIGQGRGQPQHF. The CDR3 DNA reads TGTGCCATCGGACAGGGGCGAGGTCAGCCCCAGCATTTT.

This clonotype was recorded many times. V usage is TRBV10-2 and J usage is TRBJ1-1, with D perhaps matching TRBD1 (5 bases). The CDR3 is made up of 15 amino acids. Deletions cut 7 bases from V and 3 bases from J, with 18 bases between. CDR1 is WSHSY, CDR2 SAAADI, per germline. CDR3 coding DNA: TGCGCCAGCACAGGACGGGGCTCGAAAGACACTGAAGCTTTCTTT. Its translation is CASTGRGSKDTEAFF.

The chain joins TRBV19 to TRBJ1-1; D gene uncertain. The CDR3 runs 11 residues. Germline V gene sequence: CDR1 LNHDA, CDR2 SQIVND (reference sequence). With 4 bases removed from V and 2 bases from J, the gap between germline ends came to 2 bases. In DNA form, the CDR3 reads TGTGCCAGTAGTAGAAACACTGAAGCTTTCTTT. This codes for CASSRNTEAFF.

There are many counts of this clonotype. The J gene is TRBJ1-1, the V gene TRBV6-5; 7 bases align to TRBD1. Looked up from germline, CDR1 is MNHEY and CDR2 is SVGAGI. V shed 2 bases, J shed 7 bases, and the junction held 7 bases outside the gene matches. CDR3 size: 14 residues. DNA for the CDR3: TGTGCCAGCAGTTACAGGGGGCTAGAAGGTGAAGCTTTCTTT. Its translation is CASSYRGLEGEAFF.

V usage is TRBV6-5 and J usage is TRBJ1-6; TRBD1 agrees at 8 bases. The CDR3 runs 15 residues. V lost 2 bases, J lost 6 bases, and 3 bases stayed unmatched. Germline V gene data show CDR1 as MNHEY and CDR2 as SVGAGI. In nucleotides, the CDR3 is TGTGCCAGCAGTTACCGGGACAGGCGTAATTCACCCCTCCACTTT. It is translated as CASSYRDRRNSPLHF.

This clonotype was counted many times. The chain employs TRBV7-2 and TRBJ1-2, with D unclear. The CDR3 contains 13 residues. Germline loops: CDR1 SGHTA, CDR2 FQGNSA. Trimming shortened V by 0 bases and J by 8 bases, and 10 bases separated the two germline ends. In DNA, the CDR3 is TGTGCCAGCAGCTTAGCTTTATACGGCGGCTACACCTTC. This encodes CASSLALYGGYTF.

V and J are TRBV4-3 and TRBJ2-1, with 9 nucleotides matching TRBD2. V lost 0 bases to trimming and J lost 10 bases; unmatched junction nucleotides: 7. CDR1 is LGHNA, CDR2 YSLEER, per germline. The CDR3 is made up of 15 amino acids. CDR3 amino acids: CASSQEASGAGEQFF. The CDR3 bases are TGCGCCAGCAGCCAAGAGGCTAGCGGGGCGGGAGAGCAGTTCTTC.

In DNA form, the CDR3 reads TGTGCCAGCAGCTTAGGCCGCGGGACAGCCACTGAAGCTTTCTTT. This encodes CASSLGRGTATEAFF. This sequence joins TRBV7-2 and TRBJ1-1; 7 bases line up with TRBD1. V shed 1 base, J shed 4 bases, and the junction held 6 bases outside the gene matches. The CDR3 runs 15 residues. Per germline, CDR1 SGHTA and CDR2 FQGNSA.

The chain couples TRBV10-3 to TRBJ1-1; D remains ambiguous. The V end lost 8 bases, the J end lost 5 bases, and 12 bases lay between the germline ends. Germline V gives CDR1 ENHRY, CDR2 SYGVKD. The CDR3 is 12 amino acids. In nucleotides, the CDR3 is TGTGCCATCGGTAGGGAAGGGACTGAAGCTTTCTTT. It yields the protein CAIGREGTEAFF.

CDR3: CSARVPGSYNQPQHF. The CDR3 DNA reads TGCAGTGCTAGAGTCCCAGGGAGTTACAATCAGCCCCAGCATTTT. The genes are TRBV20-1 and TRBJ1-5; the D gene is possibly TRBD1 (5 bases). CDR1 and CDR2 (germline): DFQATT, SNEGSKA (reference sequence). V was cut by 1 base and J by 3 bases, with 13 bases left in between. The CDR3 extends over 15 amino acids.

The gene calls are TRBV6-6 and TRBJ2-6; D remains ambiguous. The CDR3 is 16 amino acids. Per germline, CDR1 MNHNY and CDR2 SVGAGI (reference sequence). V lost 6 bases to trimming and J lost 0 bases, with 12 bases between them. CDR3 DNA: TGTGCCAGCAGACCGACGACGGTCTCTGGGGCCAACGTCCTGACTTTC. Amino acid sequence: CASRPTTVSGANVLTF.

The chain carries TRBV30 and TRBJ1-2, with unresolved D. Looked up from germline, CDR1 is GTSNPN and CDR2 is SVGIG (reference sequence). Trimming removed 1 base from V and 8 bases from J, with 8 bases in between. The CDR3 extends over 11 amino acids. This CDR3 is CAWSDLYGYTF. For the CDR3, the DNA is TGTGCCTGGAGTGATCTTTACGGCTACACCTTC.

This clonotype has only a few counts. This chain links TRBV5-8 with TRBJ1-1; D is perhaps TRBD1 (5 bases). Germline V gene data show CDR1 as SGHTS and CDR2 as YDEGEE. The CDR3 sequence is 15 residues long. V dropped 2 bases and J dropped 1 base, with 12 bases sitting between them. The DNA of the CDR3 is TGTGCCAGCAGCTTAGGAATAGGGGCGAACACTGAAGCTTTCTTT. Residues: CASSLGIGANTEAFF.

The chain has TRBV7-8 and TRBJ2-3; 9 bases are shared with TRBD2. From germline, CDR1 is SGHVS and CDR2 FQNEAQ. Trimming cost V 1 base and J 1 base; bases outside gene matches: 3. The CDR3 has 16 residues. The CDR3 region has the DNA TGTGCCAGCAGCTTAGTGGCGGGAGGGGGCACAGATACGCAGTATTTT. It translates to CASSLVAGGGTDTQYF.

This clonotype appeared a few times. The gene calls are TRBV24-1 and TRBJ2-2; the D is unclear. Germline CDR1 is KGHDR and CDR2 is SFDVKD. V was pared by 8 bases and J by 0 bases, with 6 bases between. This CDR3 has 13 residues. CDR3 residues: CATKETNTGELFF. CDR3 in DNA: TGTGCCACCAAAGAAACGAACACCGGGGAGCTGTTTTTT.

This clonotype was counted only a few times. The rearrangement links TRBV7-2 to TRBJ2-3; D not certain. CDR1 SGHTA and CDR2 FQGNSA come from the germline V gene. Between the trimmed V and J ends, which lost 3 bases and 4 bases, there was a span of 8 bases. The CDR3 runs 13 residues. This chain's CDR3 is CASSFPGADTQYF. The CDR3 nucleotides are TGTGCCAGCAGCTTCCCTGGGGCAGATACGCAGTATTTT.

This clonotype was counted ten times or more. The chain carries TRBV11-2 and TRBJ2-7, with 8 bases lining up with TRBD1. Germline CDR1 reads SGHAT; CDR2 reads FQNNGV. Germline trimming cut 5 bases from V and 5 bases from J; bases unmatched to any gene: 5. The CDR3 covers 13 residues. For the CDR3, the DNA is TGTGCCAGCAGCCGGGACAGGCACCACGAGCAGTACTTC. Protein sequence: CASSRDRHHEQYF.

In this sample, this clonotype turned up a few times. The chain recombines TRBV10-3 with TRBJ2-7; D remains ambiguous. The ends were cut back, 0 bases at V and 3 bases at J, with 12 bases in the middle. Germline CDR1 ENHRY, CDR2 SYGVKD. CDR3 length: 15 amino acids. CDR3 coding DNA: TGTGCCATCAGTGAGTCCGTGCCGGGCCGCTACGAGCAGTACTTC. Its translation is CAISESVPGRYEQYF.

This clonotype was seen more than once but under ten times. The gene calls are TRBV9 and TRBJ1-4, with D maybe TRBD1 (5 bases). The CDR3 sequence is 16 residues long. The V gene's germline CDR1 is SGDLS and CDR2 YYNGEE. Trimming stripped 3 bases from V and 0 bases from J, with 12 bases between. CDR3 in DNA: TGTGCCAGCAGCGCCCTAACGGGGGCAACTAATGAAAAACTGTTTTTT. This translates into CASSALTGATNEKLFF.

V and J are TRBV19 and TRBJ1-2; no firm D call. CDR1 LNHDA and CDR2 SQIVND come from the germline V gene (reference sequence). There are 12 residues in the CDR3. V lost 7 bases to trimming and J lost 6 bases, with 12 bases between them. CDR3 nucleotides: TGTGCCAGTACAGGCAGGAAAGATGGCTACACCTTC. This gives the protein CASTGRKDGYTF.

The chain has TRBV10-2 and TRBJ2-7; D not resolved. V lost 2 bases and J lost 2, with 10 bases in between. The CDR3 extends over 14 amino acids. Looked up from germline, CDR1 is WSHSY and CDR2 is SAAADI. CDR3 protein: CASSEPSKAYEQYF. The CDR3 coding sequence is TGCGCCAGCAGTGAGCCGTCGAAGGCCTACGAGCAGTACTTC.